These 22 T cell receptor beta chains were sequenced from one sample in a study of control samples from healthy donors and cancer patients. Profiling relied on immunoSEQ multiplex PCR, and the TCRdb table lists in-frame clones only, not all of them. The sample consists of 140,000 to 150,000 clones, roughly 93% of them appearing once. Specimen: blood. These receptors were taken from a man aged 18-30 years in good health.

This clone was observed once. The chain has TRBV7-9 and TRBJ1-2, with D tentatively TRBD1 (5 bases). The CDR3 spans 15 residues. Germline CDR1 reads SEHNR; CDR2 reads FQNEAQ (reference sequence). V lost 5 bases and J 7 bases, leaving 20 bases between the germline ends. The CDR3, as DNA: TGTGCCAGCAGCCCCACACCCCCAGGGATTGCTGGCTACACCTTC. Translation: CASSPTPPGIAGYTF.

V and J are TRBV27 and TRBJ1-1; 7 positions match TRBD1. Germline V lookup: CDR1 MNHEY, CDR2 SMNVEV (reference sequence). The CDR3 has 17 amino acids. After removal of 3 bases from V and 0 bases from J, the junction contained 10 bases not matched to a gene. For the CDR3, the DNA is TGTGCCAGCAGTTTCAAAACGGGACAGTTCATGAACACTGAAGCTTTCTTT. This codes for CASSFKTGQFMNTEAFF.

The chain has TRBV25-1 and TRBJ2-7, with D possibly matching TRBD1 (5 bases). The CDR3 covers 15 residues. Trimming cost V 1 base and J 0 bases, with 10 bases left between them. The germline CDR1 and CDR2 sequences are MGHDK and SYGVNS. In DNA form, the CDR3 reads TGTGCCAGCAGTGAATGGGGCAGCAACTCCTACGAGCAGTACTTC. Its protein product is CASSEWGSNSYEQYF.

The V call is TRBV6-2 or TRBV6-3, the J call TRBJ1-6, with D hard to call. V lost 6 bases and J 9 bases, leaving 18 bases between the germline ends. From germline, CDR1 is MNHEY and CDR2 SVGEGT. The CDR3 loop spans 15 amino acids. The CDR3 here is CASSPGGRVTSPLHF. The CDR3 DNA follows: TGTGCCAGCAGCCCTGGAGGAAGGGTGACTTCACCCCTCCACTTT.

The J gene is TRBJ1-2, the V gene TRBV25-1; D is uncertain. The germline V and J ends were trimmed by 1 base and 7 bases, with 7 bases remaining between them. Germline V gene data show CDR1 as MGHDK and CDR2 as SYGVNS. CDR3 size: 12 residues. CDR3 in DNA: TGTGCCAGCAGTGAATTAGGCGGTGGCTACACCTTC. Protein sequence: CASSELGGGYTF.

V is TRBV3-1 (or the pseudogene TRBV3-2) and J is TRBJ1-1, with TRBD1 matching 9 bases. In germline, CDR1 is LGHDT, CDR2 YNNKEL (reference sequence). V was clipped by 1 base and J by 1 base; unmatched bases: 1. The CDR3 contains 15 residues. CDR3 loop: CASSQAGQGNTEAFF. The DNA for the CDR3 is TGTGCCAGCAGCCAAGCGGGACAGGGGAACACTGAAGCTTTCTTT.

J is TRBJ2-7 and V is TRBV19, with D maybe TRBD1 (5 bases). The germline V and J ends were trimmed by 3 bases and 0 bases, with 9 bases remaining between them. CDR1 and CDR2 (germline): LNHDA, SQIVND (reference sequence). CDR3 length: 14 residues. The CDR3 spells CASSIQGRSYEQYF. As DNA, the CDR3 is TGTGCCAGTAGTATCCAGGGCCGCTCCTACGAGCAGTACTTC.

This sequence joins TRBV7-9 and TRBJ1-1; D gene ambiguous. CDR1 is SEHNR, CDR2 FQNEAQ, per germline (reference sequence). The CDR3 has 16 amino acids. Trimming removed 1 base at V and 3 bases at J, with 15 bases between. For the CDR3, the DNA is TGTGCCAGCAGCTTAGATTGGACGGAGGTAGACACTGAAGCTTTCTTT. This encodes CASSLDWTEVDTEAFF.

A single count supports this clone. The chain couples TRBV30 to TRBJ1-6; D not resolved. This CDR3 has 13 residues. Per germline, CDR1 GTSNPN and CDR2 SVGIG (reference sequence). Trimming took 1 base from V and 10 from J, leaving 11 bases between them. The CDR3 nucleotides read TGTGCCTGGAGTGAAGAGAGGGAATCACCCCTCCACTTT. Translating gives CAWSEERESPLHF.

The chain uses TRBV9 and TRBJ2-7, with D possibly called TRBD1 or TRBD2 (5 bases each). The CDR3 covers 13 residues. The germline V and J ends were trimmed by 5 bases and 0 bases, with 9 bases remaining between them. Per the germline V gene, CDR1 is SGDLS and CDR2 is YYNGEE. CDR3 residues: CASRSGTSYEQYF. The CDR3 DNA is TGTGCCAGCAGGTCCGGGACCTCCTACGAGCAGTACTTC. The whole variable domain, remainder taken from reference TRBV9 and TRBJ2-7, is DSGVTQTPKHLITATGQRVTLRCSPRSGDLSVYWYQQSLDQGLQFLIQYYNGEERAKGNILERFSAQQFPDLHSELNLSSLELGDSALYFCASRSGTSYEQYFGPGTRLTVT.

The rearrangement links TRBV4-3 to TRBJ2-5, with TRBD2 matching over 9 bases. Germline V gene sequence: CDR1 LGHNA, CDR2 YSLEER. The CDR3 sequence is 16 residues long. V lost 1 base, J lost 5 bases, and 8 bases stayed unmatched. Written as DNA, the CDR3 is TGCGCCAGCAGCCAAGTACCTAGCGGGGCCAGGGAGACCCAGTACTTC. Protein product: CASSQVPSGARETQYF.

This rearrangement joins TRBV7-9 to TRBJ1-3; D unresolved. Looked up from germline, CDR1 is SEHNR and CDR2 is FQNEAQ (reference sequence). The V and J ends lost 3 bases and 0 bases respectively, with 15 bases between them. The CDR3 covers 17 residues. CDR3 loop: CASSFNYNINSGNTIYF. In nucleotides, the CDR3 is TGTGCCAGCAGCTTCAACTATAACATTAACTCTGGAAACACCATATATTTT. The full variable domain, completed using reference TRBV7-9 and TRBJ1-3, is DTGVSQNPRHKITKRGQNVTFRCDPISEHNRLYWYRQTLGQGPEFLTYFQNEAQLEKSRLLSDRFSAERPKGSFSTLEIQRTEQGDSAMYLCASSFNYNINSGNTIYFGEGSWLTVV.

The V and J genes are TRBV7-8 and TRBJ2-2; possibly TRBD1 for D (6 bases). The ends were cut back, 5 bases at V and 2 bases at J, with 12 bases in the middle. Germline V CDR1 and CDR2: SGHVS, FQNEAQ. CDR3 length: 15 amino acids. CDR3 coding DNA: TGTGCCAGCAGCCTCTTGGGACAAAACACCGGGGAGCTGTTTTTT. This translates into CASSLLGQNTGELFF.

The V gene is TRBV7-6, the J gene TRBJ2-5; the match to TRBD1 covers 7 bases. V lost 5 bases to trimming and J lost 4 bases; unmatched junction nucleotides: 10. The CDR3 has 15 residues. In germline, CDR1 is SGHVS, CDR2 FNYEAQ. The CDR3 nucleotides read TGTGCCAGCAGCAAAATTAGAACAGGGGCAGAGACCCAGTACTTC. It translates to CASSKIRTGAETQYF.

A single count supports this clone. The CDR3 protein is CASSPRTGPKLAKNIQYF. CDR3 coding DNA: TGTGCCAGCAGCCCTAGGACAGGGCCTAAACTAGCCAAAAACATTCAGTACTTC. The V call is TRBV7-9, the J call TRBJ2-4; 8 nucleotides match TRBD1. The CDR3 extends over 18 amino acids. The J segment lost 0 bases and the V segment lost 5 bases, leaving 12 bases of the junction unmatched. CDR1 SEHNR and CDR2 FQNEAQ come from the germline V gene (reference sequence). The whole variable domain, remainder taken from reference TRBV7-9 and TRBJ2-4, is DTGVSQNPRHKITKRGQNVTFRCDPISEHNRLYWYRQTLGQGPEFLTYFQNEAQLEKSRLLSDRFSAERPKGSFSTLEIQRTEQGDSAMYLCASSPRTGPKLAKNIQYFGAGTRLSVL.

The rearrangement joins TRBV4-1 to TRBJ1-2; D not resolved. Trimming stripped 0 bases from V and 5 bases from J, with 13 bases between. The CDR3 runs 15 residues. In germline, CDR1 is MGHRA, CDR2 YSYEKL. The CDR3 is CASSQDRVARYGYTF. The CDR3, as DNA: TGCGCCAGCAGCCAAGATCGTGTTGCGAGGTATGGCTACACCTTC.

As concerns this clone: At one end, the junction sequence differs from germline, possibly due to a read error. The V and J genes are TRBV19 and TRBJ2-7; D unresolved. This CDR3 region has 11 residues. Germline V gene data show CDR1 as LNHDA and CDR2 as SQIVND (reference sequence). CDR3 residues: CTSRSAYEQYF. In DNA, the CDR3 is TGTACCAGCAGGAGTGCCTACGAGCAGTACTTC.

The V gene is TRBV6-2 or TRBV6-3, the J gene TRBJ1-1, with unresolved D. The CDR3 sequence is 18 residues long. The V end lost 0 bases, the J end lost 0 bases, and 17 bases lay between the germline ends. Germline-derived CDR1 and CDR2 are MNHEY and SVGEGT. The CDR3 DNA sequence: TGTGCCAGCAGTTACTCGAGGCGGGCAGAGACTATGAACACTGAAGCTTTCTTT. This encodes CASSYSRRAETMNTEAFF.

The chain carries TRBV9 and TRBJ2-6, with D possibly being TRBD2 (5 bases). With 0 bases removed from V and 4 bases from J, the gap between germline ends came to 17 bases. CDR3 size: 18 residues. The germline CDR1 and CDR2 sequences are SGDLS and YYNGEE. DNA for the CDR3: TGTGCCAGCAGCGTAGACGACGTTTTCGGGGAAGGGGCCAACGTCCTGACTTTC. Translated: CASSVDDVFGEGANVLTF.

The V gene is TRBV19, the J gene TRBJ1-6; weak D call: TRBD1 (5 bases). The CDR3 loop spans 15 amino acids. V lost 5 bases and J 10 bases, leaving 18 bases between the germline ends. Germline CDR1 and CDR2: LNHDA and SQIVND (reference sequence). CDR3 region: CASSPPGVPGSPLHF. In DNA, the CDR3 is TGTGCCAGTAGTCCCCCGGGGGTCCCAGGATCACCCCTCCACTTT.

The chain links TRBV16 to TRBJ1-5; tentatively, D is TRBD1 (5 bases). The CDR3 covers 15 residues. V dropped 2 bases and J dropped 4 bases, with 12 bases sitting between them. Germline V CDR1 and CDR2: KGHSY, FQNENV. The CDR3 loop is CASSQNSGGNQPQHF. The DNA of the CDR3 is TGTGCCAGCAGCCAAAACAGCGGGGGAAATCAGCCCCAGCATTTT.

The V and J genes are TRBV19 and TRBJ1-4, with 9 bases identical to TRBD1. CDR3 length: 14 amino acids. The junction had 7 bases not matched to a gene; V was cut back by 4 bases and J by 10 bases. The V gene's germline CDR1 is LNHDA and CDR2 SQIVND (reference sequence). CDR3 coding DNA: TGTGCCAGTAGTACCCCGGACAGGGGACGAAAACTGTTTTTT. It encodes CASSTPDRGRKLFF.